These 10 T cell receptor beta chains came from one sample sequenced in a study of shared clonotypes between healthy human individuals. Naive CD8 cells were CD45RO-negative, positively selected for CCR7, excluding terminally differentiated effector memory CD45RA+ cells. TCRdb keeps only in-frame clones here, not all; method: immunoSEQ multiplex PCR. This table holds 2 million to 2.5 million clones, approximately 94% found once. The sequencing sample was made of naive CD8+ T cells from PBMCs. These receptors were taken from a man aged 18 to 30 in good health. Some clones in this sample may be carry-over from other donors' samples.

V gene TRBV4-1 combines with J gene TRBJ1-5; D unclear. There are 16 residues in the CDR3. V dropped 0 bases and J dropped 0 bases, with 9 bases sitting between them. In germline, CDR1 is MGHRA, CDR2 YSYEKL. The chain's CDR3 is CASSQDRVFSNQPQHF. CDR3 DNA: TGCGCCAGCAGCCAAGATAGGGTTTTTAGCAATCAGCCCCAGCATTTT.

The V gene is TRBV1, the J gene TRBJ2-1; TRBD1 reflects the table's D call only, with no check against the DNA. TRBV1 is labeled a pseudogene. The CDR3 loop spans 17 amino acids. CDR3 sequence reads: CTSSQDTGEEDYNEQFF. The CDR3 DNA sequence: TGCACCAGCAGCCAAGATACAGGGGAGGAGGATTACAATGAGCAGTTCTTC.

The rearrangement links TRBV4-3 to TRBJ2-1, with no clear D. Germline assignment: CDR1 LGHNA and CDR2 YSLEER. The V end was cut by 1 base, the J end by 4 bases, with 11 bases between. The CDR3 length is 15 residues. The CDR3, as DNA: TGCGCCAGCAGCCAAGCCCTAGTGGTGTACAATGAGCAGTTCTTC. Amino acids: CASSQALVVYNEQFF.

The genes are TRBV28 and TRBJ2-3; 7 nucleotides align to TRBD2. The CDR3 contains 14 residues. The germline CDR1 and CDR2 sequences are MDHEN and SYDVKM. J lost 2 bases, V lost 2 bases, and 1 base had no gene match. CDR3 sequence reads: CASSLRGVTDTQYF. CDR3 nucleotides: TGTGCCAGCAGTTTACGGGGGGTCACAGATACGCAGTATTTT.

The CDR3 DNA reads as TGTGCCAGCAGTTACTCGAGGGCAGCCTACGAGCAGTACTTC. Amino acids: CASSYSRAAYEQYF. The chain combines TRBV6-5 with TRBJ2-7; D may be TRBD2 (5 bases). Germline V gene lookup returns CDR1 MNHEY and CDR2 SVGAGI. This CDR3 spans 14 amino acids. V lost 0 bases, J lost 2 bases, and 8 bases lay in between.

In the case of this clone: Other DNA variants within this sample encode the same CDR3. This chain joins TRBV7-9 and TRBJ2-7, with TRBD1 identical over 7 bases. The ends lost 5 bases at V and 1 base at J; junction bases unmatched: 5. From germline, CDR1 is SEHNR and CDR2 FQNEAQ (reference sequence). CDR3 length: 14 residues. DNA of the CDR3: TGTGCCAGCAGCGCTCGACAGGGATCCTACGAGCAGTACTTC. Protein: CASSARQGSYEQYF.

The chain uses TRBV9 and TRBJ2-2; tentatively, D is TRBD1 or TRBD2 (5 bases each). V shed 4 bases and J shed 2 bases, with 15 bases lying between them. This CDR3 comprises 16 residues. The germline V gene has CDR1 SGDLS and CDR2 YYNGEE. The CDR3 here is CASSPTGGGNTGELFF. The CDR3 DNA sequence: TGTGCCAGCAGCCCAACAGGTGGAGGTAACACCGGGGAGCTGTTTTTT.

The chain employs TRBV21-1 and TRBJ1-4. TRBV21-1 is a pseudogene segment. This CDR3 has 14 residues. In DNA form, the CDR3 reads TGTGCCAGCCGGAGGACATTAACTAATGAAAAACTGTTTTTT. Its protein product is CASRRTLTNEKLFF.

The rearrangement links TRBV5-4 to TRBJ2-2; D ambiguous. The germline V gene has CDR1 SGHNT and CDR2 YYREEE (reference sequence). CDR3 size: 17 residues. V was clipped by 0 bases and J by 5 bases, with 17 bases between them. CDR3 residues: CASSLGIYTVGTGELFF. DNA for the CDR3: TGTGCCAGCAGCTTGGGGATTTACACCGTTGGGACCGGGGAGCTGTTTTTT.

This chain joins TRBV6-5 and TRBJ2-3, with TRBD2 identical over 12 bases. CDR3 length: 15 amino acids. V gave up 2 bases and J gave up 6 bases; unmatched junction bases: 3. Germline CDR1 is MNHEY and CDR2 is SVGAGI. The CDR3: CASSYRLAGEDTQYF. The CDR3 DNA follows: TGTGCCAGCAGTTACAGACTAGCGGGAGAGGATACGCAGTATTTT.